This TCR beta chain derives from a study of blood T cell repertoires in COVID-19 (dated by TCRdb to the early 2020s). Notes on the research overall: Samples from collaborators originated in the United States, Italy and Spain and spanned both the acute and convalescent phases of COVID-19. The dataset comprised deeply sampled blood TCRbeta repertoires from subjects exposed to, actively infected with, or recovered from COVID-19. Where HLA class I and class II types were available, the types were taken from metadata supplied by the sample provider, not from assay-based typing. The prospective study material was composed of cDNA or gDNA derived from T cells, B-cell-depleted T cells, or PBMCs. Nearly every sample came with metadata listing a de-identified subject ID, COVID-19 status, age in years and sex. The repertoires were made available in a free public database intended to serve as a resource for research on the immune response to SARS-CoV-2. The samples were drawn from the first 160 participants of the ongoing ImmuneRACE study and from under 1,500 subjects provided by 6 global collaborators. The study at large found these results: How much clinical and demographic metadata was included differed by source and by participant, and the metadata was provided uncurated.

According to the germline V gene, CDR1 reads SGHTA and CDR2 reads FQGNSA. V ends up 6 bases short and J 3 bases short, with an unmatched junction base count of 8. The CDR3 holds 16 amino acids from the cysteine to the phenylalanine. CDR3 DNA is the only sequence kept; it has 48 bases, read in frame from the first base. Comments on this clone: What this receptor recognizes is not known. The input lacks base qualities; no much larger clone sits a single base away.

Collaborating institutions collected whole blood in K2EDTA tubes following their own protocols. For TCRbeta analysis, collaborators shipped samples as frozen whole blood, isolated PBMCs, or DNA extracted from either of those sample types. TCRbeta CDR3 regions were amplified from genomic DNA by means of the immunoSEQ Assay, a bias-controlled multiplex PCR. Per the authors' processing: The number of nucleated cells in each sample was estimated from the amplification of reference gene primers within the assay. Sequence reads were collapsed and filtered to measure the absolute abundance of every unique TCRbeta CDR3 rearrangement. For each sample, productive Simpson clonality was calculated as the square root of Simpson's diversity index across productive rearrangements. This immuneACCESS table, as held by TCRdb, lists in-frame sequences with V and J called but not all clones. Of the missing ones, under half trace to an unresolved V gene in checked studies; the others have no known cause. V and J calls and clone size are given by that table; D and trimming were obtained from the DNA. A total of under 85,000 clones appear in this sample, 82% of them only once. Together, the top ten hold 35% to 45% of the sample.

The origin of this receptor is a human donor in a cohort sampled during active COVID-19. This chain is built from TRBV7-2 and TRBJ2-6; a stretch of 7 junction bases matches TRBD1. The sequenced material came from peripheral blood. DNA sequence: TGTGCCAGCAGTAATACAGGGGTTCGTGGGGCCAACGTCCTGACTTTC. This sequence encodes CASSNTGVRGANVLTF.